These 28 T cell receptor beta chains originate from one sample sequenced in a study of tumor-infiltrating lymphocytes in glioblastoma multiforme. Three nested ARM-PCR rounds with V-beta and C-beta primers built TCRB libraries. One entry per CDR3 protein, called by TCRdb with MiXCR from the multiplex PCR reads. The repertoire holds some 13,000 distinct CDR3 sequences, 64% seen once, with about a third in the top ten. Sequencing used brain tumor tissue. These receptors came from a male donor with glioblastoma.

Regarding this clonotype: One end of the junction varies from germline; a read error may be responsible. The chain is built from TRBV7-9 and TRBJ1-1; a possible D gene is TRBD1 (5 bases). The CDR3 runs to 14 residues. The V gene's germline CDR1 is SEHNR and CDR2 FQNEAQ (reference sequence). The CDR3 DNA reads TGTACCAGCAGCTTACGCAGGGAAAAGTCTGAAGCTTTCTTT. Protein product: CTSSLRREKSEAFF.

J is TRBJ2-5 and V is TRBV7-9; 8 positions agree with TRBD1. The CDR3 is 15 amino acids. CDR1 and CDR2 from the germline V gene are SEHNR and FQNEAQ (reference sequence). J lost 2 bases, V lost 0 bases, and 2 bases had no gene match. The CDR3 DNA follows: TGTGCCAGCAGCTTAGCAGGACAGGGACAAGAGACCCAGTACTTC. Its translation is CASSLAGQGQETQYF.

A word on this clonotype: Germline and junction disagree at one end, which may indicate a read error. The J gene is TRBJ1-4, the V gene TRBV7-9, with D perhaps TRBD1 (5 bases). Germline V gene data show CDR1 as SEHNR and CDR2 as FQNEAQ (reference sequence). The CDR3 consists of 14 residues. In nucleotides, the CDR3 is TGTGCTAGCAGCTCCGGGGCGGCCGATGAAAAACTGTTTTTT. Protein product: CASSSGAADEKLFF. Filled out from reference TRBV7-9 and TRBJ1-4, the complete variable domain reads DTGVSQNPRHKITKRGQNVTFRCDPISEHNRLYWYRQTLGQGPEFLTYFQNEAQLEKSRLLSDRFSAERPKGSFSTLEIQRTEQGDSAMYLCASSSGAADEKLFFGSGTQLSVL.

The chain couples TRBV4-2 to TRBJ2-3, with D uncertain. The CDR3 covers 14 residues. Trimming left V 2 bases short and J 6 bases short, with 12 bases between. Germline V gene lookup returns CDR1 LGHNA and CDR2 YNFKEQ. The CDR3 sequence is CASSQNVNGDTQYF. CDR3 nucleotide sequence: TGTGCCAGCAGCCAAAACGTTAACGGGGATACGCAGTATTTT.

The V and J genes are TRBV7-9 and TRBJ2-3; no reliable D call. The germline gives CDR1 SEHNR, CDR2 FQNEAQ (reference sequence). This CDR3 contains 16 residues. V lost 2 bases and J 3 bases, leaving 15 bases between the germline ends. The CDR3 sequence is CASSLPVLSETDTQYF. CDR3 in DNA: TGTGCCAGCAGCTTACCCGTATTGTCAGAGACAGATACGCAGTATTTT.

The table lists this clonotype with a count of one. The V call is TRBV24-1, the J call TRBJ1-6; no clear D. V gave up 4 bases and J gave up 7 bases, with 10 bases separating them. The CDR3 loop spans 14 amino acids. Germline lookup yields CDR1 KGHDR and CDR2 SFDVKD. CDR3 coding DNA: TGTGCCACCAGTGACATCTACCAGAATTCACCCCTCCACTTT. This encodes CATSDIYQNSPLHF.

A remark on this clonotype: The germline gene is not matched at one end of the junction; a read error may be the cause. This CDR3 reads CPSSSFGGGVSETQYF. CDR3 in DNA: TGTCCCAGCAGCTCGTTTGGTGGAGGGGTCTCAGAAACGCAGTATTTT. The chain recombines TRBV11-1 with TRBJ2-3; tentatively, D is TRBD2 (6 bases). From germline, CDR1 is SGHAT and CDR2 FQDESV (reference sequence). This CDR3 comprises 16 residues.

This clonotype was seen a single time. One junction end disagrees with the germline gene, perhaps due to a read error. The gene calls are TRBV11-1 and TRBJ2-1, with D possibly matching TRBD1 (5 bases). The germline V gene has CDR1 SGHAT and CDR2 FQDESV (reference sequence). The CDR3 totals 12 residues. CDR3 sequence: CASSLIGDEQLF. The CDR3, as DNA: TGTGCCAGCAGCTTAATAGGGGATGAGCAACTCTTC.

V gene TRBV20-1 combines with J gene TRBJ2-1; 12 positions agree with TRBD2. The germline CDR1 and CDR2 sequences are DFQATT and SNEGSKA (reference sequence). Trimming removed 5 bases from V and 8 bases from J; junction bases left unmatched: 7. This CDR3 is 14 amino acids long. Written as DNA, the CDR3 is TGCAGTGCTCGATCGACTAGCGGGAGAGATGAGCAGTTCTTC. Protein sequence: CSARSTSGRDEQFF.

The table lists this clonotype with a count of one. A read error may produce the germline difference seen at one junction end. Here the CDR3 reads CAVSAAAGDGYAF. The DNA for the CDR3 is TGTGCCGTCAGTGCCGCAGCTGGAGATGGCTACGCCTTC. The chain links TRBV10-3 to TRBJ1-2; D is ambiguous. Germline CDR1 is ENHRY and CDR2 is SYGVKD. The CDR3 is 13 amino acids.

Of note for this clonotype: Given a much more abundant clone one base away, this may be a read error. The chain is built from TRBV30 and TRBJ2-7; D remains unclear. Germline-derived CDR1 and CDR2 are GTSNPN and SVGIG (reference sequence). The CDR3 has 11 amino acids. V was trimmed by 1 base and J by 9 bases, leaving 10 bases between them. This chain's CDR3 is CAWSEVPSQYF. The CDR3 DNA sequence: TGTGCCTGGAGTGAGGTTCCTTCGCAGTACTTC.

A note on this clonotype: Sequence at one end of the junction differs from germline and may be a read error. The chain has TRBV10-1 and TRBJ2-2, with TRBD2 matching 12 bases. The germline CDR1 and CDR2 sequences are WNHNN and SYGVQD (reference sequence). This CDR3 contains 16 residues. CDR3: CPSSEMASGRAGELFF. The CDR3 nucleotides read TGCCCCAGTAGTGAAATGGCTAGCGGGAGGGCCGGGGAGCTGTTTTTC.

Comment on this clonotype: One junction end disagrees with the germline gene, perhaps due to a read error. The rearrangement links TRBV6-2 or TRBV6-3 to TRBJ2-4, with D hard to call. Germline V gives CDR1 MNHEY, CDR2 SVGEGT. The CDR3 contains 12 residues. The DNA of the CDR3 is TGTACCAGCAGTTCGGGCGACCGGATTCAGTACTTC. Translated: CTSSSGDRIQYF.

On this clonotype itself: The CDR3 end shows no conserved phenylalanine or tryptophan, and so a read error is likely. The chain carries TRBV20-1 and TRBJ2-5; D call uncertain. Germline V CDR1 and CDR2: DFQATT, SNEGSKA (reference sequence). The CDR3 has 14 residues. Trimming removed 0 bases at V and 1 base at J, with 9 bases between. The CDR3 region is CSARELTTQETQYL. The CDR3 bases are TGCAGTGCTAGAGAACTAACTACCCAAGAGACCCAGTACCTA.

About this clonotype: This CDR3 is missing its conserved last phenylalanine or tryptophan, likely due to a read error. This chain links TRBV20-1 with TRBJ2-1, with D possibly TRBD1 on 5 matching bases. From germline, CDR1 is DFQATT and CDR2 SNEGSKA (reference sequence). The CDR3 length is 14 residues. CDR3 in amino acids: CNARDEAGLYEQFS. DNA of the CDR3: TGCAATGCTAGAGATGAAGCAGGGCTGTATGAGCAGTTCTCC.

In regard to this clonotype: In this CDR3 the conserved last residue, phenylalanine or tryptophan, is missing, so a read error is likely. This chain links TRBV20-1 with TRBJ1-1; 8 bases map to TRBD1. The J segment lost 1 base and the V segment lost 3 bases, leaving 13 bases of the junction unmatched. There are 17 residues in the CDR3. CDR1 and CDR2 from the germline V gene are DFQATT and SNEGSKA (reference sequence). CDR3 sequence (DNA): TGCAGTGCTAGGGGGCTGGACATCAGGGGGCAGAACACTGAAGCTTTCGTT. This gives the protein CSARGLDIRGQNTEAFV.

This clonotype was picked up a small number of times. V and J are TRBV4-1 and TRBJ2-1, with D hard to call. The CDR3 sequence is 12 residues long. Germline V CDR1 and CDR2: MGHRA, YSYEKL. V dropped 5 bases and J dropped 10 bases, with 12 bases sitting between them. The DNA of the CDR3 is TGCGCCAGCAGCGGTCGACTGGGAGAGCAGTTCTTC. It is translated as CASSGRLGEQFF.

The rearrangement joins TRBV6-5 to TRBJ2-1; 8 nucleotides align to TRBD2. This CDR3 region has 15 residues. Per germline, CDR1 MNHEY and CDR2 SVGAGI. V shed 4 bases and J 8 bases; nucleotides not matched to a gene: 10. In DNA form, the CDR3 reads TGTGCCAGCAGTTTGATAACGGGAGGGCTCGATGAGCAGTTCTTC. Translation: CASSLITGGLDEQFF.

The V and J genes are TRBV5-4 and TRBJ2-2, with 9 bases identical to TRBD2. Per germline, CDR1 SGHNT and CDR2 YYREEE (reference sequence). Trimming removed 4 bases from V and 2 bases from J; junction bases left unmatched: 9. This CDR3 is built from 17 residues. CDR3 DNA sequence: TGTGCCAGCAGCGCGGGAGGGGGCGGGCATAACACCGGGGAGCTGTTTTTT. Translation gives CASSAGGGGHNTGELFF. Filled out from reference TRBV5-4 and TRBJ2-2, the complete variable domain reads ETGVTQSPTHLIKTRGQQVTLRCSSQSGHNTVSWYQQALGQGPQFIFQYYREEENGRGNFPPRFSGLQFPNYSSELNVNALELDDSALYLCASSAGGGGHNTGELFFGEGSRLTVL.

This clonotype showed up just a few times. One end of the junction fails to match germline, which may point to a read error. CDR3 sequence: CAWSEDPGQLAKNIQCF. The CDR3 DNA follows: TGTGCCTGGAGCGAAGATCCGGGACAGCTAGCCAAAAACATTCAGTGCTTC. V is TRBV30 and J is TRBJ2-4; 7 positions agree with TRBD1. This CDR3 comprises 17 residues. CDR1 and CDR2 from the germline V gene are GTSNPN and SVGIG (reference sequence).

The chain employs TRBV20-1 and TRBJ2-1, with a possible D match to TRBD1 (5 bases). Deletions cut 6 bases from V and 5 bases from J, with 14 bases between. Germline CDR1 reads DFQATT; CDR2 reads SNEGSKA (reference sequence). CDR3 length: 13 residues. The CDR3 region has the DNA TGCAGTGCGGCAGGGTTGCAAAACAATGAGCAGTTCTTC. It specifies CSAAGLQNNEQFF.

Note on this clonotype: One end of the junction fails to match germline, which may point to a read error. V and J are TRBV29-1 and TRBJ2-7; 7 nucleotides align to TRBD1. Germline CDR1 SQVTM, CDR2 ANQGSEA. CDR3 length equals 14 residues. The CDR3 loop reads CNVQGTERLYEQYF. CDR3 in DNA: TGCAACGTTCAAGGGACAGAGAGGCTCTACGAGCAGTACTTC.

The sample holds many counts of this clonotype. At one end, the junction sequence differs from germline, possibly due to a read error. The chain's CDR3 is CASSSGTGSYEQYF. Here the CDR3 DNA reads TGCGCCAGCAGCTCCGGGACTGGCTCCTACGAGCAGTACTTC. This chain links TRBV11-2 with TRBJ2-7; D is perhaps TRBD2 (6 bases). CDR1 and CDR2 (germline): SGHAT, FQNNGV. The CDR3 length is 14 residues. Together with reference TRBV11-2 and TRBJ2-7, the CDR3 gives the full variable domain: EAGVAQSPRYKIIEKRQSVAFWCNPISGHATLYWYQQILGQGPKLLIQFQNNGVVDDSQLPKDRFSAERLKGVDSTLKIQPAKLEDSAVYLCASSSGTGSYEQYFGPGTRLTVT.

This clonotype has more than one count but fewer than ten. The germline gene is not matched at one end of the junction; a read error may be the cause. The chain links TRBV5-4 to TRBJ1-1, with D perhaps matching TRBD1 (5 bases). CDR1 and CDR2 from the germline V gene are SGHNT and YYREEE (reference sequence). The CDR3 has 15 residues. The CDR3 sequence is CASSLGKQGSTEAIF. For the CDR3, the DNA is TGTGCCAGCAGCTTGGGCAAGCAGGGCTCAACTGAAGCTATCTTT. The full variable domain, its missing parts supplied by reference TRBV5-4 and TRBJ1-1, is ETGVTQSPTHLIKTRGQQVTLRCSSQSGHNTVSWYQQALGQGPQFIFQYYREEENGRGNFPPRFSGLQFPNYSSELNVNALELDDSALYLCASSLGKQGSTEAIFGQGTRLTVV.

The V gene is TRBV20-1, the J gene TRBJ2-5; the D gene is possibly TRBD2 (6 bases). The germline V gene encodes CDR1 DFQATT and CDR2 SNEGSKA (reference sequence). The CDR3 sequence is 14 residues long. Between the trimmed V and J ends, which lost 4 bases and 5 bases, there was a span of 17 bases. The DNA for the CDR3 is TGCAGTGCTAAGAGGGGACTGACACATGAGACCCAGTACTTC. It encodes CSAKRGLTHETQYF.

Judged by abundance, this clonotype is large. The V call is TRBV20-1, the J call TRBJ1-2; D is ambiguous. Germline V gives CDR1 DFQATT, CDR2 SNEGSKA (reference sequence). CDR3 size: 13 residues. V was trimmed by 5 bases and J by 4 bases, leaving 14 bases between them. The CDR3 spells CSAERPSSYGYTF. In DNA form, the CDR3 reads TGCAGTGCTGAAAGACCCAGTTCCTATGGCTACACCTTC.

Points on this clonotype: This may stem from a read error, because a much larger clone lies one nucleotide away. V and J are TRBV28 and TRBJ2-3; TRBD2 matches at 11 bases. Germline CDR1 MDHEN, CDR2 SYDVKM. The CDR3 runs to 16 residues. DNA for the CDR3: TGTGCCAGCAGTTCCTATAGCGGGAGGGGCACAGATATGCAGTATTTT. Its protein is CASSSYSGRGTDMQYF.

Points on this clonotype: One end of the junction varies from germline; a read error may be responsible. The chain is built from TRBV10-3 and TRBJ2-1, with D possibly matching TRBD2 (6 bases). The CDR3 has 18 residues. CDR1 ENHRY and CDR2 SYGVKD come from the germline V gene. The CDR3 DNA follows: TGTGCCATTAGTGAGTCGATGTTAGGGAGGCTGATATACAATGAGCAGCTCTTC. Amino acids: CAISESMLGRLIYNEQLF.